Detailed here is one T cell receptor beta chain. The sample belongs to a study of T cells in Graves' hyperthyroidism and ophthalmopathy. Patients were excluded for uncontrolled infection, other autoimmune disease, pregnancy or lactation. Each diagnosis drew on symptoms, thyroxine, TRAb, thyroid ultrasound and orbital computed tomography findings. A roughly 10 ml volume of fresh peripheral blood provided the PBMCs. Germline CDR1 SEHNR, CDR2 FQNEAQ (reference sequence). V shed 3 bases and J 3 bases; nucleotides not matched to a gene: 8. The CDR3 is 17 amino acids. Amplification of TCR beta CDR3 regions used RNA as the template. Primed by the HTBI set, a first-round RT-PCR was run on the TCR CDR3. TCRdb called the multiplex PCR reads again in MiXCR, with one record for every CDR3 protein. Here the sample spans 300,000 to 350,000 distinct CDR3 sequences, around a sixth being singletons.

Sequenced: blood. The TCR was taken from a woman in her 50s with Graves' hyperthyroidism. This chain connects TRBV7-9 to TRBJ2-2; 9 positions agree with TRBD2. This CDR3 is CASSFGGGAMDTGELFF. The CDR3 region has the DNA TGTGCCAGCAGCTTCGGCGGGGGGGCAATGGACACCGGGGAGCTGTTTTTT.